This T cell receptor beta chain was sequenced for a study of T cells in Graves' hyperthyroidism and ophthalmopathy. Germline-derived CDR1 and CDR2 are MGHDK and SYGVNS. The CDR3 is 14 amino acids. V lost 4 bases to trimming and J lost 1 base, with 8 bases between them. Inclusion characteristics of ophthalmopathy patients comprised a Clinical Activity Score of at least 3, a NOSPECS grade of at least 4, and duration under 3 months. The study left out patients who had uncontrolled infection, other autoimmune disease, pregnancy or lactation. The CDR3 regions of TCR beta were amplified from RNA transcripts. First-round RT-PCR targeting the TCR CDR3 was performed with the HTBI primer set. Each CDR3 protein is one row after TCRdb ran MiXCR on the multiplex PCR reads. Here the sample spans under 400,000 distinct CDR3 sequences, approximately 16% being singletons.

The rearrangement links TRBV25-1 to TRBJ2-1; the D is unclear. This receptor was obtained from a woman in her fifties or sixties with Graves' ophthalmopathy. Material for sequencing was blood. CDR3 in DNA: TGTGCCAGCAGTGCCCCCGGATCCTACAATGAGCAGTTCTTC. The encoded protein is CASSAPGSYNEQFF.